One and the same sample provided the 16 T cell receptor beta chains below, sequenced in a study of shared clonotypes between healthy human individuals. Some clones are missing from TCRdb's copy, which holds only in-frame ones; the method was immunoSEQ multiplex PCR. The data hold some 1,100,000 clones, with about 80% observed a single time. The specimen was memory CD4+ T cells from PBMCs. Regarding subset: CD45RA-negative fraction. The receptors were gathered from a young man in good health. Some clones in this sample may be carry-over from other donors' samples.

The rearrangement uses TRBV29-1 and TRBJ2-5; D might be TRBD2 (6 bases). Trimming left V 7 bases short and J 5 bases short, with 20 bases between. The germline gives CDR1 SQVTM, CDR2 ANQGSEA. The CDR3 covers 14 residues. This CDR3 is CSAHKLEGRETQYF. The CDR3, as DNA: TGCAGCGCTCACAAACTCGAGGGGAGGGAGACCCAGTACTTC. The full variable domain, rest sourced from reference TRBV29-1 and TRBJ2-5, is SAVISQKPSRDICQRGTSLTIQCQVDSQVTMMFWYRQQPGQSLTLIATANQGSEATYESGFVIDKFPISRPNLTFSTLTVSNMSPEDSSIYLCSAHKLEGRETQYFGPGTRLLVL.

The chain uses TRBV18 and TRBJ2-4, with 10 positions matching TRBD1. V lost 2 bases to trimming and J lost 6 bases; unmatched junction nucleotides: 4. Looked up from germline, CDR1 is KGHSH and CDR2 is LQKENI. The CDR3 length is 15 residues. The CDR3 reads CASSPGQGVGNIQYF. The CDR3 DNA reads as TGTGCCAGCTCACCAGGACAGGGGGTTGGAAACATTCAGTACTTC. The full variable domain, completed using reference TRBV18 and TRBJ2-4, is NAGVMQNPRHLVRRRGQEARLRCSPMKGHSHVYWYRQLPEEGLKFMVYLQKENIIDESGMPKERFSAEFPKEGPSILRIQQVVRGDSAAYFCASSPGQGVGNIQYFGAGTRLSVL.

The CDR3 sequence: CSVERLAGGPDTQYF. In nucleotides, the CDR3 is TGCAGCGTTGAACGGCTAGCGGGAGGGCCCGATACGCAGTATTTT. The chain couples TRBV29-1 to TRBJ2-3, with TRBD2 identical over 12 bases. Germline lookup yields CDR1 SQVTM and CDR2 ANQGSEA. The CDR3 extends over 15 amino acids. Unmatched junction bases numbered 6, after V lost 2 bases and J lost 6 bases.

This rearrangement joins TRBV19 to TRBJ2-5, with 10 nucleotides matching TRBD1. The V gene end was trimmed by 7 bases and the J gene end by 4 bases; junction bases not matched to a gene: 3. The germline V gene encodes CDR1 LNHDA and CDR2 SQIVND (reference sequence). This CDR3 is built from 13 residues. The CDR3 coding sequence is TGTGCCAGTACGACAGGGGGCGCAGAGACCCAGTACTTC. It is translated as CASTTGGAETQYF.

This clone has only one observation. The chain links TRBV28 to TRBJ1-4, with D perhaps TRBD1 (5 bases). Trimming left V 3 bases short and J 0 bases short, with 14 bases between. This CDR3 is built from 17 residues. Germline-derived CDR1 and CDR2 are MDHEN and SYDVKM. The CDR3 DNA reads as TGTGCCAGCAGTTTCCCCCGGCGGGGGACAACTAATGAAAAACTGTTTTTT. Amino acids: CASSFPRRGTTNEKLFF.

This chain links TRBV28 with TRBJ2-7; D gene unclear. This CDR3 spans 14 amino acids. The V gene's germline CDR1 is MDHEN and CDR2 SYDVKM. V lost 3 bases and J 3 bases, leaving 12 bases between the germline ends. CDR3 nucleotide sequence: TGTGCCAGCAGTTTCAGGTCAAGACTCTACGAGCAGTACTTC. Translation gives CASSFRSRLYEQYF.

This clone has just one count. This rearrangement joins TRBV27 to TRBJ2-5, with 8 bases matching TRBD2. The CDR3 is made up of 14 amino acids. Germline V gives CDR1 MNHEY, CDR2 SMNVEV (reference sequence). The V gene end was trimmed by 5 bases and the J gene end by 1 base; junction bases not matched to a gene: 3. For the CDR3, the DNA is TGTGCCAGCAGTCGCGGGACTAGCCAAGAGACCCAGTACTTC. Translating it yields CASSRGTSQETQYF.

V is TRBV6-1 and J is TRBJ1-2, with TRBD1 matching 7 bases. Germline CDR1 MNHNS, CDR2 SASEGT. Unmatched junction bases numbered 8, after V lost 7 bases and J lost 3 bases. The CDR3 sequence is 14 residues long. CDR3 in amino acids: CASNPQGRDYGYTF. The CDR3 coding sequence is TGTGCCAGCAACCCACAGGGGAGGGACTATGGCTACACCTTC.

In nucleotides, the CDR3 is TGTGCCAGCAGCTTGGTGGAGAGGGGGGAAAAACTGTTTTTT. This sequence encodes CASSLVERGEKLFF. V is TRBV5-6 and J is TRBJ1-4; the D gene is possibly TRBD1 (6 bases). The CDR3 is 14 amino acids. Trimming shortened V by 0 bases and J by 8 bases, and 11 bases separated the two germline ends. The V gene's germline CDR1 is SGHDT and CDR2 YYEEEE. Complete variable domain (other parts from reference TRBV5-6 and TRBJ1-4): DAGVTQSPTHLIKTRGQQVTLRCSPKSGHDTVSWYQQALGQGPQFIFQYYEEEERQRGNFPDRFSGHQFPNYSSELNVNALLLGDSALYLCASSLVERGEKLFFGSGTQLSVL.

The chain couples TRBV28 to TRBJ1-4, with D possibly being TRBD1 (5 bases). Looked up from germline, CDR1 is MDHEN and CDR2 is SYDVKM. This CDR3 spans 14 amino acids. Trimming shortened V by 6 bases and J by 4 bases, and 12 bases separated the two germline ends. The CDR3 spells CASSRGTINEKLFF. The CDR3 region has the DNA TGTGCCAGCAGCCGCGGGACGATTAATGAAAAACTGTTTTTT.

This clone was recorded a few times. The V call is TRBV7-9, the J call TRBJ1-1; no firm D call. Trimming took off 2 bases at V and 3 bases at J, with 4 bases between the two ends. The CDR3 extends over 12 amino acids. Germline CDR1 SEHNR, CDR2 FQNEAQ (reference sequence). As DNA, the CDR3 is TGTGCCAGCAGCTTAAGTCACACTGAAGCTTTCTTT. Amino acid sequence: CASSLSHTEAFF.

Points on this clone: This same CDR3 is encoded by further DNA sequences in the sample. The chain carries TRBV28 and TRBJ2-5; no reliable D call. Looked up from germline, CDR1 is MDHEN and CDR2 is SYDVKM. The CDR3 totals 11 residues. The V end was cut by 3 bases, the J end by 5 bases, with 4 bases between. CDR3 sequence (DNA): TGTGCCAGCAGTTTCGAGGAGACCCAGTACTTC. This sequence encodes CASSFEETQYF.

V is TRBV5-1 and J is TRBJ2-5, with D hard to call. Per germline, CDR1 SGHRS and CDR2 YFSETQ. This CDR3 is built from 14 residues. V dropped 2 bases and J dropped 2 bases, with 10 bases sitting between them. The CDR3 sequence: CASSFDEWQETQYF. DNA of the CDR3: TGCGCCAGCAGCTTTGACGAGTGGCAAGAGACCCAGTACTTC.

This rearrangement joins TRBV6-1 to TRBJ2-1; D possibly corresponds to TRBD2 (6 bases). CDR3 length: 15 residues. Germline loops: CDR1 MNHNS, CDR2 SASEGT. Between the trimmed V and J ends, which lost 2 bases and 6 bases, there was a span of 14 bases. CDR3 in DNA: TGTGCCAGCAGTGAACGACTAGAAATGCCCAATGAGCAGTTCTTC. This sequence encodes CASSERLEMPNEQFF.

The CDR3 loop reads CASSLLVKVHSGNTIYF. The CDR3 region has the DNA TGTGCCAGCAGCTTGTTAGTAAAGGTACACTCTGGAAACACCATATATTTT. The chain combines TRBV5-4 with TRBJ1-3; D uncertain. V lost 1 base to trimming and J lost 0 bases, with 14 bases between them. This CDR3 comprises 17 residues. Germline lookup yields CDR1 SGHNT and CDR2 YYREEE (reference sequence).

The gene calls are TRBV28 and TRBJ2-6; 9 bases map to TRBD1. V was clipped by 10 bases and J by 4 bases; unmatched bases: 11. The CDR3 is 16 amino acids. Germline V gene lookup returns CDR1 MDHEN and CDR2 SYDVKM. For the CDR3, the DNA is TGTGCCACCTCGGGACAGGGAAGTCCCGGGGCCAACGTCCTGACTTTC. Its translation is CATSGQGSPGANVLTF. The entire variable domain, with the rest obtained from reference TRBV28 and TRBJ2-6, is as follows: DVKVTQSSRYLVKRTGEKVFLECVQDMDHENMFWYRQDPGLGLRLIYFSYDVKMKEKGDIPEGYSVSREKKERFSLILESASTNQTSMYLCATSGQGSPGANVLTFGAGSRLTVL.